Following are 32 T cell receptor beta chains from one sample sequenced in a study of glioma-infiltrating T cells. Using RNA template, CDR3s of TCR alpha and beta were amplified with iRepertoire arm-PCR. One entry per CDR3 protein results from TCRdb running MiXCR on the multiplex PCR reads. The repertoire holds more than 85,000 distinct CDR3 sequences, with around 25% as singletons. What was sequenced was glioma tissue, nonneoplastic brain tissue, or PBMCs (not recorded which). The origin of the receptors is a human donor with low-grade glioma or glioblastoma, undergoing nonglioma brain surgery, or in good health (not recorded which).

The chain uses TRBV11-2 and TRBJ2-3; D may be TRBD2 (5 bases). The ends were cut back, 3 bases at V and 3 bases at J, with 13 bases in the middle. CDR1 is SGHAT, CDR2 FQNNGV, per germline. The CDR3 consists of 15 residues. In DNA, the CDR3 is TGTGCCAGCAGCTTTTTGAGCGGACTTACAGATACGCAGTATTTT. It is translated as CASSFLSGLTDTQYF.

The chain combines TRBV6-2 or TRBV6-3 with TRBJ2-1; D is perhaps TRBD2 (5 bases). Trimming took 3 bases from V and 9 from J, leaving 6 bases between them. The CDR3 consists of 11 residues. The germline CDR1 and CDR2 sequences are MNHEY and SVGEGT. The CDR3 here is CASSYGSEQFF. As DNA, the CDR3 is TGTGCCAGCAGTTATGGGAGTGAGCAGTTCTTC.

This clonotype was detected ten times or more. The chain recombines TRBV29-1 with TRBJ2-1; a possible D gene is TRBD2 (6 bases). The CDR3 covers 12 residues. Germline V gene data show CDR1 as SQVTM and CDR2 as ANQGSEA. CDR3 nucleotide sequence: TGCAGGGCGGGGAGCTCCTACAATGAGCAGTTCTTC. Translated, it gives CRAGSSYNEQFF.

Many counts were recorded for this clonotype. The chain links TRBV18 to TRBJ2-3; D gene unclear. The CDR3 spans 14 residues. CDR1 and CDR2 from the germline V gene are KGHSH and LQKENI. Trimming removed 3 bases at V and 0 bases at J, with 7 bases between. CDR3 sequence reads: CASSPLTSTDTQYF. DNA for the CDR3: TGTGCCAGCTCACCGTTGACAAGCACAGATACGCAGTATTTT.

This clonotype was found many times. The V call is TRBV7-2, the J call TRBJ2-7; weak D call: TRBD1 (5 bases). Germline values: CDR1 SGHTA, CDR2 FQGNSA. V shed 5 bases and J shed 3 bases, with 11 bases lying between them. The CDR3 contains 13 residues. In nucleotides, the CDR3 is TGTGCCAGCAGCCGGACAAGAGACTACGAGCAGTACTTC. Its translation is CASSRTRDYEQYF.

The genes are TRBV11-3 and TRBJ2-4, with a tentative D call TRBD2 (5 bases). Germline V CDR1 and CDR2: SGHNT, YENEEA. Trimming removed 4 bases at V and 9 bases at J, with 22 bases between. CDR3 length: 16 residues. CDR3 sequence: CASSSGFPQLDGIQYF. The CDR3 bases are TGTGCCAGCAGCTCCGGATTCCCACAACTAGATGGCATTCAGTACTTC.

This clonotype was seen repeatedly, ten times or more. V is TRBV2 and J is TRBJ2-7; 7 nucleotides agree with TRBD1. The CDR3 is 18 amino acids. Unmatched junction bases numbered 19, after V lost 3 bases and J lost 5 bases. Germline CDR1 and CDR2: SNHLY and FYNNEI. In DNA, the CDR3 is TGTGCCAGCAGTGATACCCTCGACAGGGCTCTCATCCTAGACGAGCAGTACTTC. Protein: CASSDTLDRALILDEQYF.

This clonotype showed up many times. V and J are TRBV7-3 and TRBJ2-7; 10 nucleotides match TRBD2. Germline V gene lookup returns CDR1 SGHTA and CDR2 FQGTGA. Trimming removed 0 bases from V and 4 bases from J; junction bases left unmatched: 9. There are 17 residues in the CDR3. Here the CDR3 reads CASSLTAPSGGAYEQYF. The CDR3 DNA reads TGTGCCAGCAGCTTAACTGCCCCGAGCGGGGGGGCTTACGAGCAGTACTTC.

This clonotype was detected only once. This could be a read error, since a much larger clone is one nucleotide away. This rearrangement joins TRBV6-4 to TRBJ2-1; D is perhaps TRBD1 (6 bases). The CDR3 length is 15 residues. Per the germline V gene, CDR1 is MRHNA and CDR2 is SNTAGT. Trimming cost V 2 bases and J 8 bases, with 16 bases left between them. The CDR3 region has the DNA TGTGCCAGCAGTGACCCAGGGCAGGGGATGGATGAGCAGTTCTTC. Its translation: CASSDPGQGMDEQFF.

This chain uses TRBV7-9 with TRBJ2-7, with D possibly TRBD1 on 6 matching bases. CDR3 length equals 15 residues. Germline CDR1 and CDR2: SEHNR and FQNEAQ (reference sequence). Trimming took 4 bases from V and 2 from J, leaving 15 bases between them. This CDR3 reads CASSSSDSLTYEQYF. CDR3 bases: TGTGCCAGCAGCTCTTCGGACAGTCTTACCTACGAGCAGTACTTC.

Notes on this clonotype: This may stem from a read error, because a much larger clone lies one nucleotide away. The rearrangement links TRBV18 to TRBJ2-7; D uncertain. The germline V gene has CDR1 KGHSH and CDR2 LQKENI. The CDR3 contains 13 residues. Trimming left V 8 bases short and J 7 bases short, with 18 bases between. The CDR3 protein is CASQLIGYNEQYF. The DNA for the CDR3 is TGTGCCAGCCAACTAATTGGGTACAATGAGCAGTACTTC.

This clonotype showed up many times. This sequence joins TRBV7-2 and TRBJ2-1, with 10 bases that match TRBD2. Per the germline V gene, CDR1 is SGHTA and CDR2 is FQGNSA. Trimming at V came to 1 base and at J to 6 bases, leaving 3 bases not matched to a gene. The CDR3 is 15 amino acids. The CDR3 loop is CASSLGSGRANEQFF. CDR3 sequence (DNA): TGTGCCAGCAGCTTAGGAAGCGGGAGGGCCAATGAGCAGTTCTTC.

Regarding this clonotype: A much larger clone differs by one base, so this may be a read error. V gene TRBV6-1 combines with J gene TRBJ2-1, with D possibly being TRBD1 (6 bases). The germline gives CDR1 MNHNS, CDR2 SASEGT. CDR3 length: 15 amino acids. The CDR3 bases are TGTGCCAGCAGCTCCCCCGGGACATGGGGGAATGGGCAGTTCTTC. Translated, it gives CASSSPGTWGNGQFF.

Many counts were recorded for this clonotype. The V gene is TRBV7-2, the J gene TRBJ2-7, with 7 bases aligning to TRBD1. The V and J ends lost 1 base and 0 bases, in that order; junction bases with no gene match: 3. The CDR3 loop spans 15 amino acids. Germline CDR1 reads SGHTA; CDR2 reads FQGNSA. CDR3 nucleotides: TGTGCCAGCAGCTTAGAACAGGGGACCTCCTACGAGCAGTACTTC. As protein: CASSLEQGTSYEQYF.

On this clonotype: Since a much larger clone is just one base distant, this may be a read error. The CDR3 DNA sequence: TGTGCCAGCCGCCGTTATAATAGCCCCTCAAGCTCCTACGAGCAGTACTTC. Its translation is CASRRYNSPSSSYEQYF. The genes are TRBV3-1 and TRBJ2-7; D is unresolved. CDR1 and CDR2 from the germline V gene are LGHDT and YNNKEL (reference sequence). This CDR3 is 17 amino acids long. V was clipped by 8 bases and J by 0 bases, with 23 bases between them.

There are many counts of this clonotype. This sequence joins TRBV28 and TRBJ2-5, with 8 bases fitting TRBD1. The V and J ends lost 6 bases and 4 bases, in that order; junction bases with no gene match: 7. The CDR3 extends over 14 amino acids. CDR1 is MDHEN, CDR2 SYDVKM, per germline. CDR3 coding DNA: TGTGCCAGCAGGTCCGGGACAGGTTTAGAGACCCAGTACTTC. Translated, it gives CASRSGTGLETQYF.

On this clonotype itself: Being one base from a much bigger clone, this may be a read error. The chain recombines TRBV29-1 with TRBJ2-7, with unresolved D. Looked up from germline, CDR1 is SQVTM and CDR2 is ANQGSEA. This CDR3 has 14 amino acids. The DNA for the CDR3 is TGCAGCGTTGAAGTCCTGCAAAGCTCCGACGAGCAGCACTTC. Translation gives CSVEVLQSSDEQHF.

This clonotype was seen at least ten times. The rearrangement links TRBV7-3 to TRBJ2-2, with D perhaps TRBD1 or TRBD2 (5 bases each). The CDR3 has 15 residues. CDR1 is SGHTA, CDR2 FQGTGA, per germline. Trimming left V 2 bases short and J 6 bases short, with 13 bases between. CDR3 DNA sequence: TGTGCCAGCAGCTTAGCATGGGGCGGGTCCGGGGAGCTGTTTTTT. This codes for CASSLAWGGSGELFF.

This clonotype was counted ten times or more. The chain carries TRBV7-3 and TRBJ1-6, with D maybe TRBD1 (5 bases). The CDR3 runs to 19 residues. Looked up from germline, CDR1 is SGHTA and CDR2 is FQGTGA. The V end lost 2 bases, the J end lost 7 bases, and 24 bases lay between the germline ends. CDR3 amino acids: CASSLYVPFNTGENSPLHF. The DNA of the CDR3 is TGTGCCAGCAGCTTATACGTCCCCTTTAATACAGGAGAAAATTCACCCCTCCACTTT.

This clonotype was picked up many times. The V and J genes are TRBV28 and TRBJ2-7, with unresolved D. Germline CDR1 reads MDHEN; CDR2 reads SYDVKM. This CDR3 region has 14 residues. V lost 6 bases and J lost 1, with 13 bases in between. CDR3 protein: CASSLPPGSYEQYF. CDR3 nucleotide sequence: TGTGCCAGCAGCCTCCCTCCGGGTTCCTACGAGCAGTACTTC. Full variable domain (outside the CDR3, taken from reference TRBV28 and TRBJ2-7): DVKVTQSSRYLVKRTGEKVFLECVQDMDHENMFWYRQDPGLGLRLIYFSYDVKMKEKGDIPEGYSVSREKKERFSLILESASTNQTSMYLCASSLPPGSYEQYFGPGTRLTVT.

To note about this clonotype: One end of the junction does not line up with germline, which may come from a read error. This chain uses TRBV6-6 with TRBJ2-1; 10 nucleotides align to TRBD2. This CDR3 region has 16 residues. Germline assignment: CDR1 MNHNY and CDR2 SVGAGI (reference sequence). CDR3 amino acids: CASSYSNLAGVNEQFF. DNA of the CDR3: TGTGCCAGCAGCTACTCGAACCTAGCGGGAGTTAATGAGCAGTTCTTC.

This clonotype came up many times. The V and J genes are TRBV28 and TRBJ1-3; D possibly corresponds to TRBD1 (5 bases). CDR1 MDHEN and CDR2 SYDVKM come from the germline V gene. With 7 bases removed from V and 4 bases from J, the gap between germline ends came to 11 bases. The CDR3 contains 13 residues. The CDR3 loop is CASTRGAGNTIYF. CDR3 DNA sequence: TGTGCCAGCACTCGCGGGGCGGGAAACACCATATATTTT.

This clonotype showed up many times. The rearrangement uses TRBV10-2 and TRBJ2-5; no clear D gene. The CDR3 is 14 amino acids. The germline V gene encodes CDR1 WSHSY and CDR2 SAAADI. The V and J ends lost 2 bases and 5 bases respectively, with 12 bases between them. In nucleotides, the CDR3 is TGCGCCAGCAGTGAGGTACAACCCAAGGAGACCCAGTACTTC. Its protein product is CASSEVQPKETQYF.

Comment on this clonotype: Germline and junction disagree at one end, which may indicate a read error. V usage is TRBV6-9 and J usage is TRBJ2-5, with D hard to call. The germline V gene encodes CDR1 MNHGY and CDR2 SVAAGI. The CDR3 totals 15 residues. CDR3 region: CASSYGPTRMKTQYF. As DNA, the CDR3 is TGTGCCAGCAGTTACGGGCCGACAAGGATGAAGACGCAGTACTTC.

The CDR3 DNA is TGTGCCAGCAGTTCCGAAGAACAGGGATTAACTAATCAGCCCCAGCATTTT. Residues: CASSSEEQGLTNQPQHF. This sequence joins TRBV12-3 or TRBV12-4 and TRBJ1-5; D possibly corresponds to TRBD1 (6 bases). The V and J ends lost 4 bases and 4 bases respectively, with 20 bases between them. The CDR3 covers 17 residues.

This clonotype was detected many times. The gene calls are TRBV29-1 and TRBJ2-6; 7 positions match TRBD1. The CDR3 has 17 amino acids. Germline CDR1 SQVTM, CDR2 ANQGSEA. V trimming: 6 bases; J trimming: 0 bases; junction bases outside the gene matches: 11. CDR3 residues: CSVQLTGSLSGANVLTF. CDR3 in DNA: TGCAGCGTACAACTGACAGGGAGCCTCTCTGGGGCCAACGTCCTGACTTTC.

The table lists this clonotype with many counts. CDR3 sequence (DNA): TGTGCCAGCAGCGTAGCTGACCGAAACAACTACAATGAGCAGTTCTTC. Protein sequence: CASSVADRNNYNEQFF. The chain uses TRBV9 and TRBJ2-1; D not resolved. V gave up 0 bases and J gave up 3 bases, with 13 bases separating them. This CDR3 is 16 amino acids long. Germline loops: CDR1 SGDLS, CDR2 YYNGEE.

Many counts were recorded for this clonotype. V gene TRBV19 combines with J gene TRBJ1-1; possibly TRBD1 for D (5 bases). V shed 3 bases and J shed 2 bases, with 13 bases lying between them. The CDR3 contains 15 residues. Germline loops: CDR1 LNHDA, CDR2 SQIVND (reference sequence). For the CDR3, the DNA is TGTGCCAGTAGTATGTATAGGCAGGGTAACACTGAAGCTTTCTTT. This gives the protein CASSMYRQGNTEAFF.

The V and J genes are TRBV6-2 or TRBV6-3 and TRBJ1-3; unclear D gene. Germline V gene sequence: CDR1 MNHEY, CDR2 SVGEGT. The V and J ends lost 0 bases and 13 bases respectively, with 16 bases between them. This CDR3 contains 14 residues. The CDR3 protein is CASSYSVTGNIIYF. DNA for the CDR3: TGTGCCAGCAGTTACTCGGTTACTGGAAACATTATATATTTT.

This clonotype was seen ten or more times. J is TRBJ2-3 and V is TRBV7-2; D may be TRBD1 (6 bases). The germline CDR1 and CDR2 sequences are SGHTA and FQGNSA. The CDR3 has 19 amino acids. Between the trimmed V and J ends, which lost 4 bases and 0 bases, there was a span of 23 bases. The CDR3 nucleotides read TGTGCCAGCAGCTACCTACGACAGGCGCCGACGACTAGCACAGATACGCAGTATTTT. Encoded protein: CASSYLRQAPTTSTDTQYF.

This clonotype was found many times. This chain links TRBV5-1 with TRBJ2-1; D perhaps matches TRBD1 (6 bases). Germline CDR1 and CDR2: SGHRS and YFSETQ. Trimming shortened V by 0 bases and J by 9 bases, and 16 bases separated the two germline ends. CDR3 length: 15 residues. CDR3 amino acids: CASSLVGQILGEQFF. CDR3 DNA sequence: TGCGCCAGCAGCTTGGTAGGACAGATTCTAGGTGAGCAGTTCTTC.

This clonotype was picked up many times. One end of the junction is discordant with germline, which a read error may explain. The V and J genes are TRBV12-3 or TRBV12-4 and TRBJ2-3; 7 bases agree with TRBD2. The CDR3 contains 14 residues. In DNA form, the CDR3 reads TGTGCCAGCAGACCGCCGACTAGCAGAGATACGCAGTATTTT. Its translation: CASRPPTSRDTQYF.